The T cell receptor (beta chain) described here comes from a study of shared clonotypes between healthy human individuals. Notes on the study in general: Sequencing depth was a factor that was expected to affect clonotype sharing among donors. Sampling covered nothing but blood. Tissue TCR repertoires likely differ from those found in blood. Generation of non-shared clonotypes was less probable than generation of clonotypes shared by all four donors.

Original data processing: From ImmunoSEQ came sequences covering only the junction and carrying no quality scores, so filtering differed. Assay used: immunoSEQ multiplex PCR; TCRdb lists only in-frame clones, some missing. V and J calls plus clone size are reproduced from that table; the DNA served to infer D and trimming. The table shows about 2.1 million clones, with over 85% occurring only once. Positively selected for CCR7, the CD45RO-negative cells used as naive CD8 cells excluded terminally differentiated effector memory CD45RA+ cells. The CDR3 consists of 16 residues. The ends were cut back, 3 bases at V and 0 bases at J, with 12 bases in the middle. Germline CDR1 and CDR2: LNHDA and SQIVND (reference sequence). With respect to this clone: The antigen is undetermined.

The chain uses TRBV19 and TRBJ2-1, with D possibly TRBD2 on 6 matching bases. This sequence originates from a man aged 18 to 30 in good health. Some clones in this sample may be carry-over from other donors' samples. Material for sequencing was naive CD8+ T cells from PBMCs. The CDR3 protein is CASSIRGMSSYNEQFF. As DNA, the CDR3 is TGTGCCAGTAGTATCCGCGGGATGAGCTCCTACAATGAGCAGTTCTTC.